These T cell receptor beta chains were read from a single sample in a study of blood T cell repertoires in COVID-19. Sequencing was performed with immunoSEQ multiplex PCR; in TCRdb, only in-frame clones are kept and a portion is missing. This table has tens of thousands of clones, over 75% appearing once. Sequences were obtained from peripheral blood. The receptor set was obtained from a woman aged 60 to 75 with acute or convalescent COVID-19. CDR3s leave out the opening cysteine and the closing phenylalanine or tryptophan.

V gene	CDR3 protein
TRBV5-1	ASSLGLRGETQY
TRBV9	ASSAGLAGFNEQF
TRBV11-2	ASSRPRGPSGGYT
TRBV19	ASSIGGGTEAF
TRBV7-9	ASSPQGTGNTIY
TRBV6-1	ASSEGGGQPQH
TRBV10-3	ATWGPGYEQF
TRBV7-6	ASSLVGTGEAF
TRBV7-2	ASSPGQIYTEAF
TRBV19	ASSPGGTVNQPQH
TRBV28	ASSLRTGGNQPQH
TRBV7-9	ASSLPPGVETQY
TRBV6-5	ASSLGQPNTEAF
TRBV5-1	ASSSTSGSTDTQY
TRBV18	ASSPDRGSSYGYT
TRBV5-1	ASSSTAGNTGELF
TRBV12-3/TRBV12-4	ASSLVTGQSF
TRBV6-5	ASSYRTSSYNEQF
TRBV15	ATAQGYNQPQH
TRBV11-3	ASSFAQGTDTQY
TRBV28	ASSFSSLGANEKLF
TRBV5-4	ASNERTGKRTGELF
TRBV6-1	ASSARVSNGAGGQPQH
TRBV29-1	SVRQGALGVTEAF
TRBV19	ASSIEGTGLRGYT
TRBV6-1	ASSEWPDRGSNQPQH
TRBV6-5	ASSPEGGGDSPLH
TRBV5-4	ASSLPGQGTEAF
TRBV5-1	ASSQQGDYGYT
TRBV6-1	ASSEGQWQAHTDTQY
TRBV5-4	ASTQGGWEETQY
TRBV28	ASSSSTGTGKGGYT
TRBV3-1/TRBV3-2	ASSQMGGNQPQH
TRBV6-5	ASSTYRDGYT
TRBV24-1	ATQDPAGETQY
TRBV6-6	ASSYPGVTGELF
TRBV28	ASSPATGTHSWGYT
TRBV10-3	AISGGNTEAF
TRBV2	ASSGDGRGAF
TRBV15	ATSRDSQATNEKLF